This TCR beta chain is from a study of T-cell reconstitution after alpha-beta-depleted transplantation in children. Study results and caveats: Where some patients showed high TCRbeta diversity at day 60, it came from recipient T cells and thymic progenitors that had survived. Among T cells one year after transplant, newly produced cells accounted for most counts and diversity. Expanded clones from the graft, numbering several hundred, reportedly supplied alpha-beta T cells about two months after transplant.

Unique molecular identifiers were incorporated when the TCRbeta library was constructed. Using its own MiXCR run on the PCR reads, TCRdb lists one record per CDR3 protein. The data show about 980,000 distinct CDR3 sequences, roughly 29% seen once. Per germline, CDR1 DFQATT and CDR2 SNEGSKA (reference sequence). Trimming stripped 6 bases from V and 8 bases from J, with 5 bases between. CDR3 length equals 9 residues. This clonotype was observed a handful of times. Its antigen is still unknown. Material: PBMCs, mostly from graft donor cells, obtained 360 days after TCRalphabeta/CD19-depleted stem cell transplant. This clonotype was sampled from a boy less than two years old who had a stem cell transplant for SCID, so the T cells may come from the graft donor. V is TRBV20-1 and J is TRBJ2-1; D is uncertain. The CDR3 sequence is CSAHYEQFF. The CDR3, as DNA: TGCAGTGCCCATTATGAGCAGTTCTTC.